Presented here are 8 T cell receptor beta chains from one specimen sequenced in a study of blood T cell repertoires in COVID-19. Produced via immunoSEQ multiplex PCR; TCRdb's table is partial and in-frame only. The repertoire includes about 190,000 clones, approximately 90% of them detected once, and roughly 25% sits in the top ten. The sequencing input was PBMCs or T cells enriched from blood (not recorded which). These receptors were collected from a woman aged 40 to 55 in a cohort exposed to, infected with or recovered from COVID-19 (not recorded which).

The chain couples TRBV5-1 to TRBJ2-2, with 7 bases aligning to TRBD2. CDR3 length: 15 amino acids. CDR1 is SGHRS and CDR2 is YFSETQ in the germline V gene. With V trimmed by 2 bases and J by 3 bases, 4 bases remained unmatched. CDR3: CASSLERGYTGELFF. The CDR3 DNA sequence: TGCGCCAGCAGCTTAGAGCGGGGATACACCGGGGAGCTGTTTTTT. Using reference TRBV5-1 and TRBJ2-2 for the parts outside the CDR3, the full variable domain is KAGVTQTPRYLIKTRGQQVTLSCSPISGHRSVSWYQQTPGQGLQFLFEYFSETQRNKGNFPGRFSGRQFSNSRSEMNVSTLELGDSALYLCASSLERGYTGELFFGEGSRLTVL.

The chain couples TRBV7-2 to TRBJ2-3; a possible D gene is TRBD2 (6 bases). CDR1 and CDR2 (germline): SGHTA, FQGNSA. CDR3 length: 17 residues. Trimming took off 1 base at V and 4 bases at J, with 18 bases between the two ends. In DNA, the CDR3 is TGTGCCAGCAGCTTAGGGACTACCGCTCCGGTCCCAGATACGCAGTATTTT. Its translation is CASSLGTTAPVPDTQYF.

This chain connects TRBV4-1 to TRBJ2-1, with D possibly TRBD2 on 6 matching bases. The CDR3 spans 13 residues. CDR1 and CDR2 from the germline V gene are MGHRA and YSYEKL. Trimming pared 6 bases from V and 7 bases from J, leaving 13 bases between. CDR3 region: CASRRDSGNEQFF. The CDR3 DNA follows: TGCGCCAGCAGAAGGGACTCAGGGAATGAGCAGTTCTTC.

The chain recombines TRBV28 with TRBJ1-2; D is undetermined. CDR1 MDHEN and CDR2 SYDVKM come from the germline V gene. This CDR3 spans 13 amino acids. With 2 bases removed from V and 8 bases from J, the gap between germline ends came to 12 bases. DNA of the CDR3: TGTGCCAGCAGTTTAGGAGGGCGGAAGGGCTACACCTTC. As protein: CASSLGGRKGYTF.

The rearrangement joins TRBV11-2 to TRBJ2-1, with 11 bases aligning to TRBD2. Per germline, CDR1 SGHAT and CDR2 FQNNGV. The V gene end was trimmed by 6 bases and the J gene end by 5 bases; junction bases not matched to a gene: 9. There are 16 residues in the CDR3. This CDR3 is CASSSKLAGGDNEQFF. Here the CDR3 DNA reads TGTGCCAGCAGTTCCAAGCTAGCGGGGGGTGACAATGAGCAGTTCTTC.

The chain links TRBV6-5 to TRBJ1-1; TRBD1 is a possible D gene (6 bases). This CDR3 is built from 15 residues. Trimming removed 3 bases from V and 0 bases from J, with 11 bases in between. Germline V lookup: CDR1 MNHEY, CDR2 SVGAGI. CDR3 sequence reads: CASSYGGGMNTEAFF. CDR3 coding DNA: TGTGCCAGCAGTTATGGGGGGGGCATGAACACTGAAGCTTTCTTT.

This chain connects TRBV5-4 to TRBJ1-5, with 7 bases matching TRBD1. The CDR3 is 15 residues long. Germline values: CDR1 SGHNT, CDR2 YYREEE (reference sequence). Trimming at V came to 4 bases and at J to 0 bases, leaving 4 bases not matched to a gene. CDR3 sequence: CASSVQGISNQPQHF. CDR3 sequence (DNA): TGTGCCAGCAGCGTACAGGGGATTAGCAATCAGCCCCAGCATTTT.

The J gene is TRBJ1-3, the V gene TRBV7-2, with no clear D. Per the germline V gene, CDR1 is SGHTA and CDR2 is FQGNSA. The CDR3 runs 17 residues. V was shortened by 0 bases and J by 6 bases, with 18 bases between the two germline ends. The CDR3 DNA sequence: TGTGCCAGCAGCTTAGCGGCTGGTAGCATTGACCTAAACACCATATATTTT. The encoded protein is CASSLAAGSIDLNTIYF.